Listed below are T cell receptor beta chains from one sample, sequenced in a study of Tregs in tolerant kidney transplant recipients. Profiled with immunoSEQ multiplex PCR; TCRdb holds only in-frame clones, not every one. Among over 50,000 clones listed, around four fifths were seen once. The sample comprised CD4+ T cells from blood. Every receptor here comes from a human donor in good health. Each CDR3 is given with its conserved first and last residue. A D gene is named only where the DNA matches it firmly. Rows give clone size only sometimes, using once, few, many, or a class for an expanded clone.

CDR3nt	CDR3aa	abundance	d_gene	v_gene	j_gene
TGTGCCAGCAGCTTAGGGGCGGCGGGGACAGGCGCCCTACAGCCCCAGCATTTT	CASSLGAAGTGALQPQHF	NA	TRBD1	TRBV7-9	TRBJ1-5
TGTGCCAGCAGCGTAGAGGGTGGGACAGGGGCGAACTATGGCTACACCTTC	CASSVEGGTGANYGYTF	NA	TRBD1	TRBV9	TRBJ1-2
TGTGCCAGCAGTCTCACGATCCCTTCCTATGGCTACACCTTC	CASSLTIPSYGYTF	NA	NA	TRBV6-5	TRBJ1-2
TGCAGCGTTGAGCGGAGACTAAACACTGAAGCTTTCTTT	CSVERRLNTEAFF	NA	NA	TRBV29-1	TRBJ1-1
TGTGCCAGCAGCTTGGTTTCGGCAGGGAGGGGCGAGCAGTACTTC	CASSLVSAGRGEQYF	NA	TRBD2	TRBV5-4	TRBJ2-7
TGTGCCAGCACCCCCGGGCAGGGGGGACGGCCCCAGCATTTT	CASTPGQGGRPQHF	few	NA	TRBV21-1	TRBJ1-5
TGTGCCAGTAGTGTAGGACTATCACTAGATACGCAGTATTTT	CASSVGLSLDTQYF	NA	NA	TRBV19	TRBJ2-3
TGCGCCAGCAGCCCGGGGCAGGGAGGACAGCCCCAGCATTTT	CASSPGQGGQPQHF	few	NA	TRBV4-1	TRBJ1-5
TGTGCCGGTCCTCTCCTAGCGCCACTCACAGATACGCAGTATTTT	CAGPLLAPLTDTQYF	NA	NA	TRBV6-4	TRBJ2-3
TGTGCCAGAAGCTGTGTGTACACAGGCAGTCCCTACAATGAGCAGTTCTTC	CARSCVYTGSPYNEQFF	NA	NA	TRBV5-3	TRBJ2-1
TGTGCCAGCAGTTACGCGAATGAGCAGTTCTTC	CASSYANEQFF	NA	NA	TRBV6-5	TRBJ2-1
TGTGCCATCAGTGGTTCCAACACAGATACGCAGTATTTT	CAISGSNTDTQYF	NA	NA	TRBV10-3	TRBJ2-3